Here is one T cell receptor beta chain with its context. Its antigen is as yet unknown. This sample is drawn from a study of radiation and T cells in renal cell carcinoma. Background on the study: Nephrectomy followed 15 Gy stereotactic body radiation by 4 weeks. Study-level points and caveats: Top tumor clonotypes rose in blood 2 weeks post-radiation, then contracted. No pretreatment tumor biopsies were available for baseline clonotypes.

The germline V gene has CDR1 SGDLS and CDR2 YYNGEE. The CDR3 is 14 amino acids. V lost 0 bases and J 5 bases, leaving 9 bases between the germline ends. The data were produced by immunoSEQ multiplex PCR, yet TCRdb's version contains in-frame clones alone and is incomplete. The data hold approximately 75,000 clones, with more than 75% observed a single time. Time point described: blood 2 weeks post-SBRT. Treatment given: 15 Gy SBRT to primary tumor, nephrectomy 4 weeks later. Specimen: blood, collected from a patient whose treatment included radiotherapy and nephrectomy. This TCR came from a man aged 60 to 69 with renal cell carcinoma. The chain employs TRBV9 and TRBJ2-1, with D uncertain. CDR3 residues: CASSVGLLDNEQFF. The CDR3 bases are TGTGCCAGCAGCGTAGGTCTTCTAGACAATGAGCAGTTCTTC.